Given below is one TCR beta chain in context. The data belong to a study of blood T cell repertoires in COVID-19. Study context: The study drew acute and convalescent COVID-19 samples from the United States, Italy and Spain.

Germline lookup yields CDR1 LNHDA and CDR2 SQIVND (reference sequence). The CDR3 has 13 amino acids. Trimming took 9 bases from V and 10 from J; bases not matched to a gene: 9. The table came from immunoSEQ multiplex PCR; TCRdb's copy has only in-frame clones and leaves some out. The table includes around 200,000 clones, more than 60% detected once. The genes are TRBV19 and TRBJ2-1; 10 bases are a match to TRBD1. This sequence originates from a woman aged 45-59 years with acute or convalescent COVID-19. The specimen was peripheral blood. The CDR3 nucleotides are TGTGCCAGCTCCGGGACAGGGGCCGCCGAGCAGTTCTTC. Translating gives CASSGTGAAEQFF. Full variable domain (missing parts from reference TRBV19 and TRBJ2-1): DGGITQSPKYLFRKEGQNVTLSCEQNLNHDAMYWYRQDPGQGLRLIYYSQIVNDFQKGDIAEGYSVSREKKESFPLTVTSAQKNPTAFYLCASSGTGAAEQFFGPGTRLTVL.